The 20 T cell receptor beta chains below all came from one sample that was sequenced in a study of blood T cell repertoires in COVID-19. Using immunoSEQ multiplex PCR, the repertoire was profiled, and TCRdb retains in-frame clones only, with some absent. The sample has more than 200,000 clones, just over 85% seen once; the top ten hold approximately 1.7%. Sequencing was done on a sample of PBMCs or T cells enriched from blood (not recorded which). These receptors came from a middle-aged man who had recovered from COVID-19.

The genes are TRBV5-4 and TRBJ2-3, with 8 bases that match TRBD2. The V gene's germline CDR1 is SGHNT and CDR2 YYREEE (reference sequence). V lost 4 bases and J lost 1; bases outside the gene matches: 5. This CDR3 has 15 amino acids. CDR3 DNA: TGTGCCAGCAGCGTCGGGGGGGAGCGCACAGATACGCAGTATTTT. It translates to CASSVGGERTDTQYF. Based on the CDR3 plus reference TRBV5-4 and TRBJ2-3, the full variable domain is ETGVTQSPTHLIKTRGQQVTLRCSSQSGHNTVSWYQQALGQGPQFIFQYYREEENGRGNFPPRFSGLQFPNYSSELNVNALELDDSALYLCASSVGGERTDTQYFGPGTRLTVL.

The V call is TRBV6-1, the J call TRBJ2-2; TRBD1 matches 8 bases. J gave up 6 bases and V 3 bases, and 3 bases lay outside the gene matches. This CDR3 has 14 residues. The germline V gene encodes CDR1 MNHNS and CDR2 SASEGT. For the CDR3, the DNA is TGTGCCAGCAGTGAGGACAGGGCGTCCGGGGAGCTGTTTTTT. Amino acids: CASSEDRASGELFF.

The chain links TRBV19 to TRBJ1-1; D gene ambiguous. Germline V gene lookup returns CDR1 LNHDA and CDR2 SQIVND (reference sequence). The CDR3 spans 17 residues. The V end lost 3 bases, the J end lost 0 bases, and 17 bases lay between the germline ends. The CDR3 coding sequence is TGTGCCAGTAGTATTCTTTGGCAGGCAGGCATGAACACTGAAGCTTTCTTT. This sequence encodes CASSILWQAGMNTEAFF.

About this clone: The sample has other DNA sequences that encode this CDR3 too. The chain recombines TRBV25-1 with TRBJ1-2; 8 nucleotides agree with TRBD1. This CDR3 is 14 amino acids long. V lost 2 bases to trimming and J lost 4 bases; unmatched junction nucleotides: 3. Germline assignment: CDR1 MGHDK and CDR2 SYGVNS. The CDR3 DNA sequence: TGTGCCAGCAGTGAACAGGGGGCAATCTATGGCTACACCTTC. It encodes CASSEQGAIYGYTF.

The chain recombines TRBV24-1 with TRBJ2-5; D is perhaps TRBD2 (6 bases). Germline V gene lookup returns CDR1 KGHDR and CDR2 SFDVKD. CDR3 size: 16 residues. V was clipped by 6 bases and J by 2 bases, with 18 bases between them. The CDR3 loop reads CATSKGGGDGQETQYF. The DNA of the CDR3 is TGTGCCACCAGTAAGGGAGGAGGTGACGGACAAGAGACCCAGTACTTC.

The chain uses TRBV5-1 and TRBJ2-1, with 8 bases identical to TRBD2. There are 14 residues in the CDR3. Germline V gives CDR1 SGHRS, CDR2 YFSETQ. V was pared by 4 bases and J by 4 bases, with 4 bases of the junction left unmatched. The CDR3 reads CASSRAGVYNEQFF. The CDR3 nucleotides read TGCGCCAGCAGCAGAGCGGGAGTTTACAATGAGCAGTTCTTC.

The chain recombines TRBV19 with TRBJ1-1, with 7 bases aligning to TRBD1. With V trimmed by 4 bases and J by 0 bases, 8 bases remained unmatched. This CDR3 is built from 16 residues. The V gene's germline CDR1 is LNHDA and CDR2 SQIVND (reference sequence). The CDR3 DNA reads as TGTGCCAGTAGTACTATTCCGACAGGGCTGAACACTGAAGCTTTCTTT. Protein sequence: CASSTIPTGLNTEAFF.

The J gene is TRBJ1-5, the V gene TRBV5-8; D possibly corresponds to TRBD1 (6 bases). Germline CDR1 reads SGHTS; CDR2 reads YDEGEE. V was cut by 4 bases and J by 7 bases, with 18 bases left in between. The CDR3 has 15 amino acids. The CDR3 bases are TGTGCCAGCAGCGCTGATATCGAACAGGGCCAGCCCCAGCATTTT. This sequence encodes CASSADIEQGQPQHF. Complete variable domain (other parts from reference TRBV5-8 and TRBJ1-5): EAGVTQSPTHLIKTRGQQATLRCSPISGHTSVYWYQQALGLGLQFLLWYDEGEERNRGNFPPRFSGRQFPNYSSELNVNALELEDSALYLCASSADIEQGQPQHFGDGTRLSIL.

The chain is built from TRBV5-4 and TRBJ2-7, with 7 bases fitting TRBD1. The trim removed 0 bases at V and 3 bases at J, leaving 9 bases unmatched. The CDR3 has 16 residues. Germline V CDR1 and CDR2: SGHNT, YYREEE (reference sequence). CDR3 region: CASSLGSAGGVYEQYF. For the CDR3, the DNA is TGTGCCAGCAGCTTGGGCTCGGCAGGGGGAGTCTACGAGCAGTACTTC.

V is TRBV27 and J is TRBJ1-6; TRBD1 aligns across 9 bases. V lost 6 bases, J lost 7 bases, and 4 bases stayed unmatched. Germline V CDR1 and CDR2: MNHEY, SMNVEV (reference sequence). The CDR3 length is 14 residues. CDR3 in DNA: TGTGCCAGCAGGGGGACAGGGATAAATTCACCCCTCCACTTT. Amino acid sequence: CASRGTGINSPLHF.

The rearrangement joins TRBV19 to TRBJ1-4; 7 nucleotides match TRBD1. Germline V CDR1 and CDR2: LNHDA, SQIVND (reference sequence). The CDR3 consists of 16 residues. J gave up 7 bases and V 6 bases, and 14 bases lay outside the gene matches. CDR3 residues: CASRPYTGTETEKLFF. CDR3 coding DNA: TGTGCCAGTAGACCCTACACCGGGACAGAGACTGAAAAACTGTTTTTT.

In its sample, this clone was seen once. This sequence joins TRBV7-2 and TRBJ2-3, with TRBD2 matching over 8 bases. V dropped 1 base and J dropped 1; count of bases not matched to a gene: 1. The CDR3 sequence is 15 residues long. Germline CDR1 SGHTA, CDR2 FQGNSA. In DNA, the CDR3 is TGTGCCAGCAGCTTAGTGCGGGGGGGCACAGATACGCAGTATTTT. Its translation is CASSLVRGGTDTQYF.

The chain recombines TRBV18 with TRBJ1-1; 7 nucleotides align to TRBD1. There are 15 residues in the CDR3. After removal of 5 bases from V and 4 bases from J, the junction contained 10 bases not matched to a gene. The germline CDR1 and CDR2 sequences are KGHSH and LQKENI. This CDR3 reads CASSGDRAVGTEAFF. CDR3 DNA: TGTGCCAGCTCAGGAGACAGGGCAGTGGGCACTGAAGCTTTCTTT.

V is TRBV6-5 and J is TRBJ1-1; D is possibly TRBD1 (6 bases). The CDR3 loop spans 13 amino acids. The germline V gene encodes CDR1 MNHEY and CDR2 SVGAGI. The V gene lost 6 bases and the J gene lost 10 bases, with 18 bases spanning the gap. The CDR3 region is CASSQTSTGRAFF. CDR3 coding DNA: TGTGCCAGCAGCCAAACTTCGACAGGCCGAGCTTTCTTT.

This clone has only a few counts. The V and J genes are TRBV30 and TRBJ1-1, with D tentatively TRBD1 (6 bases). Per the germline V gene, CDR1 is GTSNPN and CDR2 is SVGIG (reference sequence). CDR3 size: 11 residues. Trimming removed 6 bases at V and 11 bases at J, with 16 bases between. CDR3 nucleotide sequence: TGTGCCTGTCTGGCGACAGGTTTTGCTTTCTTT. Its translation: CACLATGFAFF.

The rearrangement links TRBV4-2 to TRBJ2-1; 13 nucleotides align to TRBD2. Germline CDR1 is LGHNA and CDR2 is YNFKEQ. J was trimmed by 0 bases and V by 5 bases; bases with no gene match: 7. The CDR3 is 18 residues long. The CDR3 DNA follows: TGTGCCAGCAGCGGGACTAGCGGGACCCCGAGCTCCTACAATGAGCAGTTCTTC. Protein product: CASSGTSGTPSSYNEQFF.

The genes are TRBV30 and TRBJ1-2, with 9 positions matching TRBD1. CDR1 GTSNPN and CDR2 SVGIG come from the germline V gene (reference sequence). CDR3 length: 15 amino acids. V lost 4 bases and J lost 9; bases outside the gene matches: 15. The CDR3 region is CAWTVKGQGHGSYTF. As DNA, the CDR3 is TGTGCCTGGACCGTAAAGGGACAGGGACATGGAAGCTACACCTTC.

This clone was detected a few times. The chain employs TRBV6-5 and TRBJ2-7, with a tentative D call TRBD1 (5 bases). This CDR3 is built from 15 residues. From germline, CDR1 is MNHEY and CDR2 SVGAGI. V lost 0 bases, J lost 2 bases, and 11 bases lay in between. This chain's CDR3 is CASSYSHRPPYEQYF. In DNA form, the CDR3 reads TGTGCCAGCAGTTACTCACACAGGCCCCCCTACGAGCAGTACTTC.

The V gene is TRBV5-4, the J gene TRBJ1-1; 9 bases match TRBD1. Germline V lookup: CDR1 SGHNT, CDR2 YYREEE (reference sequence). Trimming cost V 3 bases and J 9 bases; bases outside gene matches: 3. This CDR3 comprises 12 residues. The CDR3 DNA sequence: TGTGCCAGCAGCTGGGACAGGGCAAAAGCTTTCTTT. Its translation: CASSWDRAKAFF.

This chain uses TRBV5-6 with TRBJ2-1, with D possibly TRBD2 on 7 matching bases. Germline CDR1 is SGHDT and CDR2 is YYEEEE. CDR3 length: 16 amino acids. The V end was cut by 5 bases, the J end by 7 bases, with 22 bases between. This CDR3 reads CASSPLGASGLNEQFF. The CDR3 nucleotides are TGTGCCAGCAGTCCGCTGGGGGCTAGCGGTCTTAATGAGCAGTTCTTC.